This TCR beta chain was retrieved from a study of T cell clonotyping in hematopoietic cell transplantation. Whole-study context: Recipients' pretransplant samples followed cytoreduction. Study-wide results and limits: Higher Inverse Simpson Index values in graft donor and pretransplant recipient predicted broader posttransplant TCR diversity. After transplant, recipient diversity fell while pathologically expanded clonotypes grew through day 180. CD4 and CD8 repertoire contributions could not be separated without sorting.

Generated by immunoSEQ multiplex PCR, the TCRdb table keeps only in-frame clones and is missing some. The sample includes roughly 46,000 clones, roughly 80% of them seen just once. Comments on this clone: What it binds is unknown.

The time point here: recipient sample about 28 days before transplant, after cytoreduction. Sequenced material: peripheral blood mononuclear cells, taken before stem cell transplant. The clonotype was recovered from a man aged 60 to 69 with myelodysplastic syndrome. Some clones in this sample may be carry-over from other donors' samples.

CDR3 in DNA: TGCGCCAGCAGCGAGGGGACAGGGGGCCGGGGGACTGAAGCTTTCTTT. This sequence encodes CASSEGTGGRGTEAFF. The chain couples TRBV10-1 to TRBJ1-1; 12 bases map to TRBD1. With V trimmed by 6 bases and J by 5 bases, 10 bases remained unmatched. This CDR3 region has 16 residues. The germline CDR1 and CDR2 sequences are WNHNN and SYGVQD (reference sequence).